A single sample is the source of the 20 T cell receptor beta chains below, sequenced in a study of cytomegalovirus exposure and HLA in healthy donors. The PCR contained 60 Vbeta and 13 Jbeta primers. Assay used: immunoSEQ multiplex PCR; TCRdb lists only in-frame clones, some missing. The table shows 80,000 or so clones, with approximately 61% occurring only once. Sequenced: PBMCs. All receptors come from a woman aged 50 to 60 in good health and CMV-seropositive.

This clone is labeled as medium-sized. CDR3 amino acids: CASSPSEGSNQPQHF. The CDR3 DNA is TGTGCCAGCAGTCCCTCCGAGGGATCCAATCAGCCCCAGCATTTT. The chain recombines TRBV6-4 with TRBJ1-5; no clear D. This CDR3 has 15 amino acids. CDR1 and CDR2 (germline): MRHNA, SNTAGT. The V gene lost 5 bases and the J gene lost 3 bases, with 14 bases spanning the gap.

This chain connects TRBV6-1 to TRBJ1-2; TRBD1 agrees at 9 bases. V shed 6 bases, J shed 3 bases, and the junction held 8 bases outside the gene matches. The CDR3 spans 15 residues. Germline V gives CDR1 MNHNS, CDR2 SASEGT. The CDR3 DNA follows: TGTGCCAGCAGGGGACAGGGTCCTTCTTACTATGGCTACACCTTC. It codes for CASRGQGPSYYGYTF.

In nucleotides, the CDR3 is TGTGCCAGCAGCCCGTTAGCGAACACCGGGGAGCTGTTTTTT. Encoded protein: CASSPLANTGELFF. The chain has TRBV16 and TRBJ2-2; D is ambiguous. The germline V gene encodes CDR1 KGHSY and CDR2 FQNENV. This CDR3 is built from 14 residues. The V and J ends lost 4 bases and 0 bases respectively, with 6 bases between them.

The rearrangement links TRBV5-1 to TRBJ1-2, with D perhaps matching TRBD1 (5 bases). Germline V gene data show CDR1 as SGHRS and CDR2 as YFSETQ. There are 14 residues in the CDR3. V lost 0 bases and J lost 2, with 8 bases in between. DNA of the CDR3: TGCGCCAGCAGCTTGGATCCAGGGAACTATGGCTACACCTTC. This translates into CASSLDPGNYGYTF.

The rearrangement joins TRBV6-5 to TRBJ1-1; D perhaps matches TRBD1 (6 bases). Germline CDR1 and CDR2: MNHEY and SVGAGI. The germline V and J ends were trimmed by 8 bases and 5 bases, with 15 bases remaining between them. The CDR3 totals 13 residues. CDR3 amino acids: CASRTGKGTEAFF. The DNA for the CDR3 is TGTGCCAGCCGTACAGGGAAGGGGACTGAAGCTTTCTTT.

This chain uses TRBV18 with TRBJ1-1; D may be TRBD1 (6 bases). Trimming shortened V by 3 bases and J by 0 bases, and 14 bases separated the two germline ends. The CDR3 contains 16 residues. From germline, CDR1 is KGHSH and CDR2 LQKENI. Here the CDR3 DNA reads TGTGCCAGCTCACCCAACTCTAGGGGGTTGAACACTGAAGCTTTCTTT. Encoded protein: CASSPNSRGLNTEAFF.

The chain is built from TRBV7-9 and TRBJ1-2; 7 bases fit TRBD1. The junction had 9 bases not matched to a gene; V was cut back by 6 bases and J by 5 bases. CDR1 is SEHNR and CDR2 is FQNEAQ in the germline V gene (reference sequence). The CDR3 is 14 amino acids. CDR3 loop: CASSYEGAGYGYTF. The CDR3 bases are TGTGCCAGCAGTTATGAGGGGGCAGGTTATGGCTACACCTTC.

This clone was counted once. This chain uses TRBV11-3 with TRBJ2-1; 7 bases are shared with TRBD1. This CDR3 region has 14 residues. J lost 5 bases, V lost 4 bases, and 5 bases had no gene match. Germline CDR1 and CDR2: SGHNT and YENEEA. The CDR3 DNA reads as TGTGCCAGCAGCTCCCACAGGGGAAACAATGAGCAGTTCTTC. This sequence encodes CASSSHRGNNEQFF.

This clone was seen only once. The J gene is TRBJ1-2, the V gene TRBV28, with a possible D match to TRBD1 (6 bases). V was clipped by 11 bases and J by 8 bases, with 18 bases between them. This CDR3 has 12 residues. The germline gives CDR1 MDHEN, CDR2 SYDVKM. CDR3 residues: CAGGSGARGYTF. CDR3 nucleotide sequence: TGTGCCGGGGGATCAGGGGCTCGGGGCTACACCTTC.

The chain recombines TRBV18 with TRBJ1-2; 10 positions agree with TRBD1. Germline trimming cut 6 bases from V and 1 base from J; bases unmatched to any gene: 5. Germline CDR1 and CDR2: KGHSH and LQKENI. The CDR3 extends over 15 amino acids. The CDR3 DNA follows: TGTGCCAGCTCTCCAGGACAGGGGGGTAACTATGGCTACACCTTC. The encoded protein is CASSPGQGGNYGYTF. Full variable domain (rest looked up from reference TRBV18 and TRBJ1-2): NAGVMQNPRHLVRRRGQEARLRCSPMKGHSHVYWYRQLPEEGLKFMVYLQKENIIDESGMPKERFSAEFPKEGPSILRIQQVVRGDSAAYFCASSPGQGGNYGYTFGSGTRLTVV.

The chain recombines TRBV11-2 with TRBJ2-2; D gene ambiguous. The CDR3 consists of 14 residues. CDR1 is SGHAT, CDR2 FQNNGV, per germline. V was pared by 0 bases and J by 4 bases, with 6 bases between. Here the CDR3 reads CASSLDSGTGELFF. CDR3 in DNA: TGTGCCAGCAGCTTAGATTCGGGCACCGGGGAGCTGTTTTTT.

V is TRBV19 and J is TRBJ2-7; 9 bases match TRBD2. Germline CDR1 is LNHDA and CDR2 is SQIVND (reference sequence). This CDR3 comprises 14 residues. J gave up 6 bases and V 3 bases, and 6 bases lay outside the gene matches. CDR3 protein: CASSIASGAGEQYF. CDR3 nucleotides: TGTGCCAGTAGTATCGCTAGCGGGGCAGGCGAGCAGTACTTC.

V usage is TRBV27 and J usage is TRBJ1-2; 7 bases align to TRBD1. This CDR3 comprises 12 residues. J was trimmed by 4 bases and V by 6 bases; bases with no gene match: 2. CDR1 MNHEY and CDR2 SMNVEV come from the germline V gene (reference sequence). As DNA, the CDR3 is TGTGCCAGCAGGACAGGGAGCTATGGCTACACCTTC. It is translated as CASRTGSYGYTF.

J is TRBJ2-5 and V is TRBV11-2; 9 positions agree with TRBD2. The trim removed 4 bases at V and 5 bases at J, leaving 8 bases unmatched. CDR1 and CDR2 (germline): SGHAT, FQNNGV. The CDR3 sequence is 15 residues long. In DNA form, the CDR3 reads TGTGCCAGCAGCTCAGGGCGGGGGGGCAGTGAGACCCAGTACTTC. Protein sequence: CASSSGRGGSETQYF.

V gene TRBV2 combines with J gene TRBJ1-5, with 10 bases lining up with TRBD1. Germline-derived CDR1 and CDR2 are SNHLY and FYNNEI. V shed 3 bases and J 7 bases; nucleotides not matched to a gene: 6. CDR3 size: 15 residues. The CDR3 sequence is CASSDRDRGDQPQHF. CDR3 sequence (DNA): TGTGCCAGCAGTGATCGGGACAGGGGCGACCAGCCCCAGCATTTT.

This clone occurred a few times. The chain joins TRBV19 to TRBJ1-2, with D perhaps TRBD1 (5 bases). The CDR3 sequence is 11 residues long. V was pared by 10 bases and J by 8 bases, with 14 bases between. The germline V gene encodes CDR1 LNHDA and CDR2 SQIVND (reference sequence). CDR3 DNA sequence: TGTGCCACACTGGGGGGAGGCGGCTACACCTTC. It is translated as CATLGGGGYTF.

The V gene is TRBV11-2, the J gene TRBJ1-2, with D possibly TRBD1 on 5 matching bases. Germline V gene data show CDR1 as SGHAT and CDR2 as FQNNGV. CDR3 size: 16 residues. V lost 5 bases to trimming and J lost 1 base, with 17 bases between them. The CDR3 DNA sequence: TGTGCCAGCAGCCCCTCGGGGGTCAGGCGTAACTATGGCTACACCTTC. This translates into CASSPSGVRRNYGYTF.

The chain has TRBV19 and TRBJ2-3, with D possibly TRBD1 on 6 matching bases. Trimming left V 5 bases short and J 2 bases short, with 11 bases between. CDR3 length equals 14 residues. Germline V CDR1 and CDR2: LNHDA, SQIVND (reference sequence). In DNA form, the CDR3 reads TGTGCCAGTAGTCCCTGGGACACCACAGATACGCAGTATTTT. Its translation is CASSPWDTTDTQYF. The variable domain in full, completed from reference TRBV19 and TRBJ2-3, reads DGGITQSPKYLFRKEGQNVTLSCEQNLNHDAMYWYRQDPGQGLRLIYYSQIVNDFQKGDIAEGYSVSREKKESFPLTVTSAQKNPTAFYLCASSPWDTTDTQYFGPGTRLTVL.

The chain is built from TRBV6-5 and TRBJ2-2; perhaps TRBD2 as D (5 bases). CDR1 is MNHEY and CDR2 is SVGAGI in the germline V gene. The CDR3 has 13 amino acids. Trimming pared 11 bases from V and 7 bases from J, leaving 17 bases between. This CDR3 reads CASRRASVGELFF. The CDR3 nucleotides are TGTGCCTCCCGGCGGGCTTCGGTCGGGGAGCTGTTTTTT.

This chain joins TRBV4-1 and TRBJ2-5, with 7 bases identical to TRBD1. This CDR3 has 14 amino acids. With 3 bases clipped from V and 5 bases from J, the junction kept 6 bases outside the gene matches. Germline V gives CDR1 MGHRA, CDR2 YSYEKL. CDR3 residues: CASSQTGPGETQYF. CDR3 nucleotides: TGCGCCAGCAGCCAGACAGGGCCGGGGGAGACCCAGTACTTC.